This T cell receptor beta chain is drawn from a study of T-cell reconstitution after alpha-beta-depleted transplantation in children. This clonotype was found many times. Germline loops: CDR1 MGHDK, CDR2 SYGVNS. The CDR3 loop spans 14 amino acids. The V gene lost 1 base and the J gene lost 5 bases, with 11 bases spanning the gap. Unique molecular identifiers were built into the TCRbeta library. TCRdb re-called the PCR reads with MiXCR, one entry per CDR3 protein. The sample has fewer than 550,000 distinct CDR3 sequences, about an eighth seen once; the top ten hold 12% to 15%. The specimen was PBMCs, mostly from graft donor cells, collected 180 days after TCRalphabeta/CD19-depleted stem cell transplant. The TCR originated in a female patient between 2 and 15 years old who had a stem cell transplant for aplastic anemia, so the T cells may come from the graft donor. The J gene is TRBJ2-5, the V gene TRBV25-1; D unresolved. CDR3 coding DNA: TGTGCCAGCAGTGAATTCCGGGCTGGGGAGACCCAGTACTTC. Protein: CASSEFRAGETQYF.